Below are 27 T cell receptor beta chains sequenced from a single sample in a study of shared T cell receptors in the human thymus. TCRdb's table, derived via immunoSEQ multiplex PCR, lists solely in-frame clones and lacks some. The sample lists hundreds of thousands of clones; 85% to 90% were seen once. These same data were also listed under a study on human thymus T cells.

Sequencing used thymocytes. The source is a boy under two years old with a congenital heart defect.

In its sample, this clone was seen once. The V call is TRBV7-4, the J call TRBJ2-1, with 7 bases matching TRBD2. V lost 11 bases and J lost 13; bases outside the gene matches: 17. Germline V CDR1 and CDR2: SGHVT, SQSDAQ. The CDR3 contains 13 residues. CDR3 sequence (DNA): TGTGCCGTTCGGTTGCTAGCGGAGGTGCACCAGTTCTTC. This encodes CAVRLLAEVHQFF.

The chain employs TRBV7-7 and TRBJ2-7; D is possibly TRBD1 (5 bases). In germline, CDR1 is SSHAT, CDR2 FNYEAQ (reference sequence). The CDR3 runs to 15 residues. The V gene lost 5 bases and the J gene lost 2 bases, with 16 bases spanning the gap. For the CDR3, the DNA is TGTGCCAGCAGCCTACCAAGGGGCGGCCCCTACGAGCAGTACTTC. Its translation is CASSLPRGGPYEQYF.

The chain employs TRBV28 and TRBJ1-5; 11 bases line up with TRBD1. There are 16 residues in the CDR3. Germline CDR1 and CDR2: MDHEN and SYDVKM. J gave up 3 bases and V 5 bases, and 6 bases lay outside the gene matches. The CDR3 sequence is CASSRDRGTNNQPQHF. The DNA of the CDR3 is TGTGCCAGCAGTCGGGACAGGGGGACCAACAATCAGCCCCAGCATTTT.

This clone was seen just once. The chain joins TRBV27 to TRBJ2-7; the D gene is possibly TRBD2 (7 bases). Trimming removed 5 bases at V and 2 bases at J, with 16 bases between. Per germline, CDR1 MNHEY and CDR2 SMNVEV (reference sequence). This CDR3 spans 15 amino acids. The chain's CDR3 is CASSTRGRDTYEQYF. CDR3 sequence (DNA): TGTGCCAGCAGTACCCGTGGGAGGGACACCTACGAGCAGTACTTC.

The sample holds one count of this clone. The chain joins TRBV6-1 to TRBJ1-3; 9 positions agree with TRBD1. J was trimmed by 4 bases and V by 6 bases; bases with no gene match: 7. Looked up from germline, CDR1 is MNHNS and CDR2 is SASEGT. The CDR3 has 15 residues. The CDR3 reads CASSGQGLSGNTIYF. The CDR3 DNA reads as TGTGCCAGCAGCGGACAGGGGCTAAGCGGAAACACCATATATTTT.

In its sample, this clone was seen a few times. The rearrangement joins TRBV5-1 to TRBJ2-5; 10 bases line up with TRBD2. The CDR3 contains 16 residues. Germline V gene data show CDR1 as SGHRS and CDR2 as YFSETQ. The V and J ends lost 4 bases and 0 bases, in that order; junction bases with no gene match: 6. CDR3: CASSPGLAANQETQYF. The CDR3 DNA is TGCGCCAGCAGCCCCGGACTAGCGGCAAACCAAGAGACCCAGTACTTC.

This clone was recorded only once. This chain connects TRBV11-3 to TRBJ2-1; 15 bases are a match to TRBD2. J was trimmed by 9 bases and V by 4 bases; bases with no gene match: 7. The CDR3 loop spans 16 amino acids. Germline assignment: CDR1 SGHNT and CDR2 YENEEA. The CDR3 region is CASSSGLAGGISEQFF. The CDR3 coding sequence is TGTGCCAGCAGCTCGGGACTAGCGGGAGGAATCTCTGAGCAGTTCTTC.

This rearrangement joins TRBV6-6 to TRBJ2-7, with 8 positions matching TRBD2. Germline trimming cut 2 bases from V and 0 bases from J; bases unmatched to any gene: 6. Per the germline V gene, CDR1 is MNHNY and CDR2 is SVGAGI (reference sequence). The CDR3 runs 16 residues. CDR3 loop: CASSYHKRGSSYEQYF. The CDR3, as DNA: TGTGCCAGCAGTTACCATAAGCGGGGGAGCTCCTACGAGCAGTACTTC.

In DNA form, the CDR3 reads TGTGCCAGCAGTAACCGGGACAGGGTCCTTGGGACTAGCGGGGCGAGGGGCGAGCAGTACTTC. Protein: CASSNRDRVLGTSGARGEQYF. The genes are TRBV27 and TRBJ2-7; 13 bases match TRBD2. Germline lookup yields CDR1 MNHEY and CDR2 SMNVEV (reference sequence). V gave up 5 bases and J gave up 6 bases; unmatched junction bases: 25. This CDR3 is 21 amino acids long.

This clone was found once. This chain connects TRBV15 to TRBJ2-3, with D tentatively TRBD1 (6 bases). This CDR3 is built from 16 residues. Germline CDR1 LNHNV, CDR2 YYDKDF (reference sequence). The ends were cut back, 4 bases at V and 4 bases at J, with 18 bases in the middle. The CDR3 DNA is TGTGCCACCAGCACTTGGGGGCAGATCATCCCAGATACGCAGTATTTT. This encodes CATSTWGQIIPDTQYF. Full variable domain (missing parts from reference TRBV15 and TRBJ2-3): DAMVIQNPRYQVTQFGKPVTLSCSQTLNHNVMYWYQQKSSQAPKLLFHYYDKDFNNEADTPDNFQSRRPNTSFCFLDIRSPGLGDTAMYLCATSTWGQIIPDTQYFGPGTRLTVL.

The chain carries TRBV15 and TRBJ2-1; TRBD2 agrees at 8 bases. This CDR3 is built from 16 residues. The V segment lost 9 bases and the J segment 0 bases; nucleotides outside the gene matches: 10. Germline CDR1 LNHNV, CDR2 YYDKDF (reference sequence). The DNA for the CDR3 is TGTGCCACTTATAGGGCCCGGGAGGGCTCCTACAATGAGCAGTTCTTC. Translated: CATYRAREGSYNEQFF. The full variable domain, with the rest looked up from reference TRBV15 and TRBJ2-1, is DAMVIQNPRYQVTQFGKPVTLSCSQTLNHNVMYWYQQKSSQAPKLLFHYYDKDFNNEADTPDNFQSRRPNTSFCFLDIRSPGLGDTAMYLCATYRAREGSYNEQFFGPGTRLTVL.

The rearrangement uses TRBV15 and TRBJ2-3; weak D call: TRBD1 (6 bases). The germline V gene has CDR1 LNHNV and CDR2 YYDKDF (reference sequence). Between the trimmed V and J ends, which lost 0 bases and 3 bases, there was a span of 28 bases. The CDR3 length is 21 residues. The CDR3 reads CATSRDRGTMGASRRTDTQYF. The CDR3 DNA sequence: TGTGCCACCAGCAGAGATCGAGGTACAATGGGGGCCTCCCGGAGGACAGATACGCAGTATTTT.

In its sample, this clone was seen a few times. J is TRBJ2-1 and V is TRBV7-8; 8 bases match TRBD2. Germline V lookup: CDR1 SGHVS, CDR2 FQNEAQ. V shed 3 bases, J shed 0 bases, and the junction held 7 bases outside the gene matches. CDR3 length: 17 residues. The CDR3 sequence is CASSFLSGNSSYNEQFF. DNA for the CDR3: TGTGCCAGCAGCTTTCTTAGCGGGAATAGCTCCTACAATGAGCAGTTCTTC. Variable domain in full (rest from reference TRBV7-8 and TRBJ2-1): GAGVSQSPRYKVAKRGQDVALRCDPISGHVSLFWYQQALGQGPEFLTYFQNEAQLDKSGLPSDRFFAERPEGSVSTLKIQRTQQEDSAVYLCASSFLSGNSSYNEQFFGPGTRLTVL.

The rearrangement links TRBV7-2 to TRBJ2-5, with TRBD1 as a possible D gene (5 bases). V was clipped by 3 bases and J by 1 base, with 12 bases between them. Germline CDR1 SGHTA, CDR2 FQGNSA. This CDR3 region has 15 residues. The CDR3 loop reads CASSLVEDTQETQYF. The CDR3 coding sequence is TGTGCCAGCAGCTTGGTAGAGGACACCCAAGAGACCCAGTACTTC.

The sample holds one count of this clone. The chain recombines TRBV4-3 with TRBJ2-4, with 7 bases fitting TRBD1. With V trimmed by 4 bases and J by 13 bases, 10 bases remained unmatched. CDR3 length: 13 amino acids. Germline V gene sequence: CDR1 LGHNA, CDR2 YSLEER. DNA of the CDR3: TGCGCCAGCAGCCCCTCTTCCAGGGGGAGCCAGTACTTC. Protein product: CASSPSSRGSQYF.

The V call is TRBV30, the J call TRBJ1-1, with 7 bases lining up with TRBD1. J gave up 6 bases and V 7 bases, and 8 bases lay outside the gene matches. This CDR3 is 12 amino acids long. The germline V gene encodes CDR1 GTSNPN and CDR2 SVGIG (reference sequence). CDR3 sequence: CASRPTGAEAFF. The DNA of the CDR3 is TGTGCCTCCAGGCCAACAGGGGCTGAAGCTTTCTTT.

CDR3 coding DNA: TGTGCCAGCAGTTCCAAAACAAGGGGGTTGGGAAACTATGGCTACACCTTC. Protein: CASSSKTRGLGNYGYTF. The rearrangement joins TRBV27 to TRBJ1-2, with D maybe TRBD1 (6 bases). The germline V gene encodes CDR1 MNHEY and CDR2 SMNVEV (reference sequence). The CDR3 spans 17 residues. Deletions cut 4 bases from V and 2 bases from J, with 20 bases between.

The CDR3 region has the DNA TGTGCCAGCAGTGGTGACAGTACCTACGAGCAGTACTTC. This translates into CASSGDSTYEQYF. V and J are TRBV6-1 and TRBJ2-7, with D perhaps matching TRBD1 (5 bases). The V end was cut by 4 bases, the J end by 2 bases, with 9 bases between. Germline V lookup: CDR1 MNHNS, CDR2 SASEGT. The CDR3 is 13 residues long.

The V gene is TRBV9, the J gene TRBJ2-2; TRBD2 matches at 10 bases. CDR1 and CDR2 from the germline V gene are SGDLS and YYNGEE. The CDR3 consists of 18 residues. V dropped 4 bases and J dropped 1; count of bases not matched to a gene: 10. This chain's CDR3 is CASSSPVVAGGNTGELFF. As DNA, the CDR3 is TGTGCCAGCAGCTCCCCCGTAGTAGCGGGAGGGAACACCGGGGAGCTGTTTTTT.

The chain uses TRBV5-1 and TRBJ2-1, with 9 bases lining up with TRBD2. The length of the CDR3 is 18 residues. With 6 bases clipped from V and 3 bases from J, the junction kept 16 bases outside the gene matches. From germline, CDR1 is SGHRS and CDR2 YFSETQ. CDR3 bases: TGCGCCAGCACGGGAGCAAGCGGGAGGCCTATTGGCTACAATGAGCAGTTCTTC. Translating it yields CASTGASGRPIGYNEQFF.

The chain joins TRBV12-5 to TRBJ1-5; TRBD1 matches 8 bases. Germline V lookup: CDR1 LGHNT, CDR2 FRNRAP. The CDR3 covers 15 residues. J gave up 4 bases and V 3 bases, and 5 bases lay outside the gene matches. CDR3 residues: CASGLPNRGNQPQHF. The CDR3 DNA follows: TGTGCTAGTGGTTTACCCAACAGGGGGAATCAGCCCCAGCATTTT.

This clone was observed once. The chain is built from TRBV6-5 and TRBJ1-2; TRBD1 might be the D (5 bases). The length of the CDR3 is 16 residues. Trimming took 2 bases from V and 0 from J, leaving 13 bases between them. Germline V gene sequence: CDR1 MNHEY, CDR2 SVGAGI. CDR3 DNA: TGTGCCAGCAGTTACCACCGGGGGGGGACTAACTATGGCTACACCTTC. Translation: CASSYHRGGTNYGYTF.

The chain combines TRBV6-5 with TRBJ2-6; D is possibly TRBD1 (5 bases). Per the germline V gene, CDR1 is MNHEY and CDR2 is SVGAGI. The CDR3 length is 16 residues. V lost 2 bases and J 12 bases, leaving 20 bases between the germline ends. CDR3 loop: CASSYATKRTNPVLTF. In DNA, the CDR3 is TGTGCCAGCAGTTACGCTACTAAAAGGACAAATCCCGTCCTGACTTTC.

The rearrangement uses TRBV30 and TRBJ2-7; possibly TRBD1 for D (7 bases). The V gene's germline CDR1 is GTSNPN and CDR2 SVGIG (reference sequence). The CDR3 runs 16 residues. V lost 2 bases and J 0 bases, leaving 17 bases between the germline ends. CDR3 nucleotide sequence: TGTGCCTGGAGTCCGAGTTGCGGGACAGCCTCCTACGAGCAGTACTTC. It codes for CAWSPSCGTASYEQYF.

This chain uses TRBV27 with TRBJ2-1, with D perhaps matching TRBD2 (5 bases). The CDR3 is 15 residues long. V was cut by 6 bases and J by 6 bases, with 18 bases left in between. Germline CDR1 and CDR2: MNHEY and SMNVEV (reference sequence). DNA of the CDR3: TGTGCCAGCAGACTTAGCGCGATCCCTGGCAATGAGCAGTTCTTC. Translated, it gives CASRLSAIPGNEQFF.

The chain couples TRBV30 to TRBJ1-2; D remains ambiguous. The CDR3 consists of 14 residues. Germline V lookup: CDR1 GTSNPN, CDR2 SVGIG (reference sequence). Trimming pared 0 bases from V and 4 bases from J, leaving 12 bases between. DNA for the CDR3: TGTGCCTGGAGTGTCGGTGGAGTGGGCTATGGCTACACCTTC. Translation gives CAWSVGGVGYGYTF.

This chain joins TRBV4-1 and TRBJ2-7; possible D gene TRBD1, 6 bases. The V and J ends lost 4 bases and 3 bases respectively, with 19 bases between them. The CDR3 has 16 amino acids. Germline CDR1 reads MGHRA; CDR2 reads YSYEKL. Written as DNA, the CDR3 is TGCGCCAGCAGCCCCGCATACAGGGCAGGGGACTACGAGCAGTACTTC. Translation gives CASSPAYRAGDYEQYF.